This T cell receptor (beta chain) was profiled in a study of cytomegalovirus exposure and HLA in healthy donors. Findings of the study overall: TCR beta sequences reportedly predicted the HLA-A and HLA-B alleles of most subjects accurately.

V was trimmed by 6 bases and J by 9 bases, leaving 14 bases between them. Germline CDR1 reads MNHNS; CDR2 reads SASEGT. This CDR3 comprises 12 residues. On this clone: The antigen is not known.

PCR employed 60 Vbeta and 13 Jbeta primers. TCRdb's table, derived via immunoSEQ multiplex PCR, lists solely in-frame clones and lacks some. The table includes 170,000 or so clones, approximately 78% detected once. The clonotype was recovered from a woman aged 50 to 60 in good health and CMV-seropositive. This chain connects TRBV6-1 to TRBJ2-5, with D possibly matching TRBD1 (6 bases). Sequenced input: PBMCs. CDR3 sequence: CASSILQGAQYF. In DNA, the CDR3 is TGTGCCAGCAGCATATTACAGGGCGCCCAGTACTTC.